What follows is one T cell receptor beta chain and its context. The donor cohort consisted entirely of Caucasian adults residing in Nashville, Tennessee. These data originate in a study of shared clonotypes between healthy human individuals. The CDR3 consists of 14 residues. The germline CDR1 and CDR2 sequences are LNHDA and SQIVND (reference sequence). V was pared by 5 bases and J by 3 bases, with 12 bases between. TCRdb keeps only in-frame clones here, not all; method: immunoSEQ multiplex PCR. This table holds a few million clones, over 90% found once. The chain employs TRBV19 and TRBJ2-3; D gene uncertain. The origin of this receptor is a man between 18 and 35 years old in good health. Some clones in this sample may be carry-over from other donors' samples. Sequenced material: naive CD4+ T cells from PBMCs. Subset described: CD45RA+ positively selected. As DNA, the CDR3 is TGTGCCAGTAGTCGACAAGGTCGTACAGATACGCAGTATTTT. Translated: CASSRQGRTDTQYF.